This entry lists 32 T cell receptor beta chains sequenced from one sample in a study of control samples from healthy donors and cancer patients. Some clones are missing from TCRdb's copy, which holds only in-frame ones; the method was immunoSEQ multiplex PCR. In the table there are 150,000 to 200,000 clones, around 89% of which are singletons. Sequenced material: blood. The receptors stem from a woman between 45 and 60 years old in good health.

The chain recombines TRBV6-2 or TRBV6-3 with TRBJ1-6, with D possibly matching TRBD1 (6 bases). This CDR3 is built from 14 residues. V was shortened by 4 bases and J by 7 bases, with 11 bases between the two germline ends. CDR1 is MNHEY and CDR2 is SVGEGT in the germline V gene. The CDR3 spells CASSSPGQNSPLHF. The CDR3 nucleotides are TGTGCCAGCAGTTCCCCGGGACAAAATTCACCCCTCCACTTT.

The chain carries TRBV11-2 and TRBJ2-3; possibly TRBD1 for D (5 bases). Deletions cut 1 base from V and 1 base from J, with 9 bases between. CDR3 length: 15 amino acids. Germline lookup yields CDR1 SGHAT and CDR2 FQNNGV. CDR3 protein: CASSLAIRGTDTQYF. The CDR3 DNA sequence: TGTGCCAGCAGCTTAGCTATCAGGGGCACAGATACGCAGTATTTT.

V and J are TRBV7-8 and TRBJ1-2, with D maybe TRBD1 (6 bases). The length of the CDR3 is 15 residues. V shed 1 base and J shed 4 bases, with 13 bases lying between them. The germline CDR1 and CDR2 sequences are SGHVS and FQNEAQ. CDR3 amino acids: CASSLGAGAVYGYTF. The CDR3 region has the DNA TGTGCCAGCAGCTTAGGGGCAGGGGCCGTCTATGGCTACACCTTC.

This rearrangement joins TRBV4-3 to TRBJ1-2; maybe TRBD1 (5 bases). The CDR3 has 15 residues. Germline lookup yields CDR1 LGHNA and CDR2 YSLEER. With 3 bases removed from V and 8 bases from J, the gap between germline ends came to 19 bases. The CDR3 coding sequence is TGCGCCAGCAGCCAGTATAGGGGCAGTTCGCTCGGCTACACCTTC. This encodes CASSQYRGSSLGYTF.

The CDR3 DNA sequence: TGTGCCAGCAGTGCCCGGGCTAGCGACTACGAGCAGTACTTC. As protein: CASSARASDYEQYF. The chain combines TRBV27 with TRBJ2-7, with a weak D call TRBD2 (6 bases). V lost 5 bases, J lost 3 bases, and 14 bases lay in between. The CDR3 consists of 14 residues. The germline V gene has CDR1 MNHEY and CDR2 SMNVEV (reference sequence).

In its sample, this clone was seen once. V usage is TRBV10-3 and J usage is TRBJ1-1; 8 bases align to TRBD1. This CDR3 is built from 15 residues. The germline CDR1 and CDR2 sequences are ENHRY and SYGVKD. V shed 6 bases and J 7 bases; nucleotides not matched to a gene: 13. CDR3 loop: CAIRTGAALMNEAFF. The CDR3 DNA is TGTGCCATCAGGACAGGGGCGGCGCTGATGAATGAAGCTTTCTTT.

The rearrangement uses TRBV23-1 and TRBJ2-1; TRBD2 matches 12 bases. TRBV23-1 is an ORF, with its function uncertain. The CDR3 runs to 19 residues. J was trimmed by 8 bases and V by 6 bases; bases with no gene match: 20. The CDR3, as DNA: TGCGCCAGCAGCCTTTGTGAGGGGGAAACCCGACTAGCGGGAGATGAGCAGTTCTTC. Translated, it gives CASSLCEGETRLAGDEQFF.

The V and J genes are TRBV5-1 and TRBJ1-1; D is perhaps TRBD1 (5 bases). The CDR3 has 13 amino acids. Germline V lookup: CDR1 SGHRS, CDR2 YFSETQ. V lost 4 bases, J lost 9 bases, and 16 bases lay in between. The CDR3 nucleotides are TGCGCCAGCAGCCCCCGGGACGAATTTAAAGCTTTCTTT. Translated, it gives CASSPRDEFKAFF.

The rearrangement links TRBV15 to TRBJ2-1; 7 bases agree with TRBD2. J lost 9 bases, V lost 3 bases, and 8 bases had no gene match. Per germline, CDR1 LNHNV and CDR2 YYDKDF (reference sequence). The CDR3 extends over 14 amino acids. In DNA, the CDR3 is TGTGCCACCAGCAGCTTCGGGGGGTCCCTTGAGCAGTTCTTC. Translation gives CATSSFGGSLEQFF.

The V and J genes are TRBV27 and TRBJ2-7, with D perhaps TRBD1 (5 bases). This CDR3 is 13 amino acids long. Trimming cost V 5 bases and J 1 base, with 9 bases left between them. Germline lookup yields CDR1 MNHEY and CDR2 SMNVEV (reference sequence). CDR3 sequence reads: CASSPDTSYEQYF. CDR3 bases: TGTGCCAGCAGTCCGGACACGTCCTACGAGCAGTACTTC.

V is TRBV19 and J is TRBJ2-1; D might be TRBD1 or TRBD2, each matching 5 bases. V was clipped by 1 base and J by 4 bases, with 11 bases between them. The CDR3 length is 15 residues. The germline V gene encodes CDR1 LNHDA and CDR2 SQIVND (reference sequence). The CDR3 here is CASSIVRDGYNEQFF. DNA of the CDR3: TGTGCCAGTAGTATAGTTCGGGACGGTTACAATGAGCAGTTCTTC.

This clone appeared once. The gene calls are TRBV5-6 and TRBJ2-7; the D gene is possibly TRBD1 (6 bases). Trimming shortened V by 1 base and J by 4 bases, and 15 bases separated the two germline ends. The CDR3 spans 15 residues. The germline CDR1 and CDR2 sequences are SGHDT and YYEEEE. DNA for the CDR3: TGTGCCAGCAGCTTGCGCACAGGGCTCGAGTACGAGCAGTACTTC. Translating gives CASSLRTGLEYEQYF.

The chain has TRBV4-2 and TRBJ1-2, with 12 bases lining up with TRBD1. The CDR3 extends over 18 amino acids. Looked up from germline, CDR1 is LGHNA and CDR2 is YNFKEQ. V lost 3 bases to trimming and J lost 0 bases; unmatched junction nucleotides: 8. The CDR3 nucleotides are TGTGCCAGCAGCCAGCGGCCCGGGACAGGGGGCACTAACTATGGCTACACCTTC. This sequence encodes CASSQRPGTGGTNYGYTF.

J is TRBJ2-7 and V is TRBV2; D unresolved. V gave up 5 bases and J gave up 0 bases, with 11 bases separating them. CDR3 length equals 14 residues. In germline, CDR1 is SNHLY, CDR2 FYNNEI. In DNA form, the CDR3 reads TGTGCCAGCAGTATTTCCTCGAGCTCCTACGAGCAGTACTTC. Its translation is CASSISSSSYEQYF.

This chain links TRBV19 with TRBJ1-1; the D gene is possibly TRBD1 (6 bases). The germline V gene has CDR1 LNHDA and CDR2 SQIVND (reference sequence). The CDR3 is made up of 15 amino acids. V was trimmed by 3 bases and J by 5 bases, leaving 16 bases between them. Written as DNA, the CDR3 is TGTGCCAGTAGTATCCTCGGGGGGCGGAGGACTGAAGCTTTCTTT. This sequence encodes CASSILGGRRTEAFF. The variable domain in full, with the rest retrieved from reference TRBV19 and TRBJ1-1, is DGGITQSPKYLFRKEGQNVTLSCEQNLNHDAMYWYRQDPGQGLRLIYYSQIVNDFQKGDIAEGYSVSREKKESFPLTVTSAQKNPTAFYLCASSILGGRRTEAFFGQGTRLTVV.

The chain joins TRBV9 to TRBJ2-3; 8 bases match TRBD1. V lost 4 bases and J lost 4; bases outside the gene matches: 5. The length of the CDR3 is 14 residues. Germline V gene sequence: CDR1 SGDLS, CDR2 YYNGEE. The CDR3 DNA follows: TGTGCCAGCAGCAAAGGACAGGGCCCAGATACGCAGTATTTT. It codes for CASSKGQGPDTQYF.

This clone was seen once. V gene TRBV9 combines with J gene TRBJ2-6; no firm D call. Germline assignment: CDR1 SGDLS and CDR2 YYNGEE. The ends were cut back, 2 bases at V and 0 bases at J, with 6 bases in the middle. This CDR3 contains 15 residues. In DNA form, the CDR3 reads TGTGCCAGCAGCGTCCCCCTCTCTGGGGCCAACGTCCTGACTTTC. Protein sequence: CASSVPLSGANVLTF.

V is TRBV11-3 and J is TRBJ2-3; possible D gene TRBD1, 5 bases. The CDR3 runs to 13 residues. The germline V gene has CDR1 SGHNT and CDR2 YENEEA. The germline V and J ends were trimmed by 3 bases and 4 bases, with 8 bases remaining between them. CDR3 sequence (DNA): TGTGCCAGCAGCTTTTTACAGGCAGATACGCAGTATTTT. It is translated as CASSFLQADTQYF.

The chain has TRBV10-3 and TRBJ1-4; 7 bases fit TRBD1. V lost 0 bases, J lost 6 bases, and 4 bases stayed unmatched. The CDR3 extends over 15 amino acids. Germline V gene sequence: CDR1 ENHRY, CDR2 SYGVKD. CDR3 coding DNA: TGTGCCATCAGTGAGTCGACAGGGTCGGATGAAAAACTGTTTTTT. Amino acid sequence: CAISESTGSDEKLFF.

The J gene is TRBJ2-7, the V gene TRBV6-5; the D is unclear. Deletions cut 5 bases from V and 2 bases from J, with 7 bases between. Germline V gene data show CDR1 as MNHEY and CDR2 as SVGAGI. This CDR3 is built from 12 residues. The CDR3 sequence: CASSTRTYEQYF. CDR3 nucleotides: TGTGCCAGCAGTACAAGAACCTACGAGCAGTACTTC.

CDR3 loop: CASSMTGGLGQDTEAFF. The CDR3 DNA reads as TGCGCCAGCAGCATGACAGGGGGATTGGGTCAGGACACTGAAGCTTTCTTT. The chain links TRBV5-1 to TRBJ1-1; 9 bases match TRBD1. J was trimmed by 3 bases and V by 4 bases; bases with no gene match: 13. Germline CDR1 SGHRS, CDR2 YFSETQ. This CDR3 has 17 residues.

This clone has only one observation. This sequence joins TRBV28 and TRBJ2-2; D is possibly TRBD1 (5 bases). The CDR3 loop spans 14 amino acids. CDR1 is MDHEN, CDR2 SYDVKM, per germline. The V end lost 3 bases, the J end lost 4 bases, and 9 bases lay between the germline ends. The CDR3 DNA follows: TGTGCCAGCAGTTTTAGGGGATCCACCGGGGAGCTGTTTTTT. Residues: CASSFRGSTGELFF.

The chain links TRBV6-5 to TRBJ1-4; D is unclear. The CDR3 covers 14 residues. The V gene lost 7 bases and the J gene lost 0 bases, with 9 bases spanning the gap. The germline V gene encodes CDR1 MNHEY and CDR2 SVGAGI. CDR3 nucleotides: TGTGCCAGCAATCGGGCCGCAACTAATGAAAAACTGTTTTTT. Amino acid sequence: CASNRAATNEKLFF.

The chain combines TRBV28 with TRBJ2-5; D tentatively reads TRBD1 or TRBD2 (6 bases each). CDR3 length equals 13 residues. CDR1 is MDHEN and CDR2 is SYDVKM in the germline V gene. V lost 6 bases and J lost 5, with 13 bases in between. The CDR3 is CASRRTGRETQYF. For the CDR3, the DNA is TGTGCCAGCAGGCGAACAGGGAGGGAGACCCAGTACTTC. Using reference TRBV28 and TRBJ2-5 for the parts outside the CDR3, the full variable domain is DVKVTQSSRYLVKRTGEKVFLECVQDMDHENMFWYRQDPGLGLRLIYFSYDVKMKEKGDIPEGYSVSREKKERFSLILESASTNQTSMYLCASRRTGRETQYFGPGTRLLVL.

The gene calls are TRBV7-3 and TRBJ2-2, with 9 bases that match TRBD2. The CDR3 extends over 15 amino acids. Looked up from germline, CDR1 is SGHTA and CDR2 is FQGTGA. V lost 5 bases to trimming and J lost 6 bases; unmatched junction nucleotides: 7. DNA for the CDR3: TGTGCCAGCAGCCCCGGGACTAGCTTCCCCGGGGAGCTGTTTTTT. This encodes CASSPGTSFPGELFF.

This sequence joins TRBV14 and TRBJ2-1, with D tentatively TRBD2 (5 bases). The V end was cut by 1 base, the J end by 5 bases, with 9 bases between. The CDR3 is made up of 14 amino acids. Germline lookup yields CDR1 SGHDN and CDR2 FVKESK. The CDR3: CASSQAGWDNEQFF. The CDR3 DNA reads TGTGCCAGCAGCCAAGCGGGGTGGGACAATGAGCAGTTCTTC.

The chain recombines TRBV6-5 with TRBJ2-5; D ambiguous. Trimming removed 2 bases at V and 3 bases at J, with 7 bases between. The germline CDR1 and CDR2 sequences are MNHEY and SVGAGI. The CDR3 runs to 13 residues. The CDR3 loop reads CASSYTRKETQYF. CDR3 DNA sequence: TGTGCCAGCAGTTACACGAGAAAAGAGACCCAGTACTTC.

This clone turned up a few times. The genes are TRBV6-2 or TRBV6-3 and TRBJ2-3; 9 bases are a match to TRBD1. Germline trimming cut 5 bases from V and 2 bases from J; bases unmatched to any gene: 2. The germline V gene encodes CDR1 MNHEY and CDR2 SVGEGT. This CDR3 comprises 14 residues. The DNA of the CDR3 is TGTGCCAGCAGTCACAGGGGGCCCACAGATACGCAGTATTTT. This codes for CASSHRGPTDTQYF.

The rearrangement uses TRBV3-1 (or the pseudogene TRBV3-2) and TRBJ1-6; no clear D gene. This CDR3 has 15 residues. Between the trimmed V and J ends, which lost 4 bases and 5 bases, there was a span of 12 bases. The germline V gene encodes CDR1 LGHDT and CDR2 YNNKEL (reference sequence). The CDR3 bases are TGTGCCAGCAGCCCTTATTCCGGGGATAATTCACCCCTCCACTTT. Its translation: CASSPYSGDNSPLHF.

This sequence joins TRBV7-3 and TRBJ1-2, with 7 nucleotides matching TRBD1. Germline lookup yields CDR1 SGHTA and CDR2 FQGTGA. CDR3 length: 14 amino acids. The ends lost 5 bases at V and 7 bases at J; junction bases unmatched: 10. This CDR3 is CASSPGTDGFGYTF. CDR3 bases: TGTGCCAGCAGCCCAGGGACAGACGGATTTGGCTACACCTTC.

In DNA, the CDR3 is TGTGCCATCAGTGAAGGACAAGGCCGGAATGAAAAACTGTTTTTT. This sequence encodes CAISEGQGRNEKLFF. The chain employs TRBV10-3 and TRBJ1-4, with D possibly matching TRBD1 (5 bases). There are 15 residues in the CDR3. Trimming cost V 3 bases and J 5 bases, with 13 bases left between them. Germline assignment: CDR1 ENHRY and CDR2 SYGVKD.

This clone was detected only once. Other DNA variants within this sample encode the same CDR3. J is TRBJ2-7 and V is TRBV19; D ambiguous. Trimming cost V 3 bases and J 2 bases, with 8 bases left between them. This CDR3 contains 13 residues. Germline V gene lookup returns CDR1 LNHDA and CDR2 SQIVND (reference sequence). CDR3 in DNA: TGTGCCAGTAGTATCGGGCTTACCTACGAGCAGTACTTC. Translated, it gives CASSIGLTYEQYF.